This TCR beta chain emerged from a study of T cell repertoires in cytomegalovirus infection. Broader study findings: Pooled public TCR beta family frequency picked out CMV carriers with the relevant HLA.

TCRdb analysed the reads with MiXCR anew, one entry per CDR3 protein. The sample has tens of thousands of distinct CDR3 sequences, just under 4% seen once. The CDR3 runs 15 residues. The germline CDR1 and CDR2 sequences are SGHVS and FQNEAQ. Trimming removed 0 bases at V and 0 bases at J, with 6 bases between. This clonotype appeared many times. No antigen is known for it. The chain couples TRBV7-8 to TRBJ1-5; D gene ambiguous. Sequenced input: PBMCs. The clonotype originates from a human donor in good health (CMV status not recorded). Some clones in this sample may be carry-over from other donors' samples. In DNA, the CDR3 is TGTGCCAGCAGCTTAGCGGTGAATAGCAATCAGCCCCAGCATTTT. Its protein product is CASSLAVNSNQPQHF.